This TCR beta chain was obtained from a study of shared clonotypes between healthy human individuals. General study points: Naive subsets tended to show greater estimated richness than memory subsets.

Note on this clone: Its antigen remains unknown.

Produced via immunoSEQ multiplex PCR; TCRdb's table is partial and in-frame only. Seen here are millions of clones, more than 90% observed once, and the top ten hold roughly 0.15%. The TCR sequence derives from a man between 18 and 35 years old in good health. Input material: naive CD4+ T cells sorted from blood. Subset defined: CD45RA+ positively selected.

The CDR3 sequence: CASSFGQGRANYGYTF. CDR3 bases: TGTGCCAGCAGTTTCGGACAGGGTCGAGCTAACTATGGCTACACCTTC. The chain joins TRBV6-6 to TRBJ1-2; TRBD1 agrees at 8 bases. Per the germline V gene, CDR1 is MNHNY and CDR2 is SVGAGI (reference sequence). The V and J ends lost 4 bases and 0 bases, in that order; junction bases with no gene match: 7. This CDR3 contains 16 residues.